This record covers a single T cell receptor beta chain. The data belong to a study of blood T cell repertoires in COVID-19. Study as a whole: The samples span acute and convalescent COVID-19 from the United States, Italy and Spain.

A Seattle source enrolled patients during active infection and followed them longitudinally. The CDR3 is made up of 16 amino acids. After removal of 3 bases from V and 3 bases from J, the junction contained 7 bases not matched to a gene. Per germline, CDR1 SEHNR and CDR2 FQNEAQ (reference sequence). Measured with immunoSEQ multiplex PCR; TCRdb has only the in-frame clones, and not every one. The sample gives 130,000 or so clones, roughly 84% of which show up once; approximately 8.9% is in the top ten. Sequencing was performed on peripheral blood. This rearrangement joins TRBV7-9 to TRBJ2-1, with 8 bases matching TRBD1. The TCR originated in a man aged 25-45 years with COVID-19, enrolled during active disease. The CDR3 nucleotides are TGTGCCAGCAGCTTCTCTCGACAGGGGAACTACAATGAGCAGTTCTTC. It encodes CASSFSRQGNYNEQFF.